The 14 T cell receptor beta chains below come from one sample, sequenced in a study of cytotoxic CD8 clonotypes in ibrutinib-treated CLL. The repertoire was sequenced with immunoSEQ multiplex PCR; TCRdb's copy has only in-frame clones and lacks some. Of fewer than 400,000 clones listed, 60% to 80% are singletons. The sequenced sample was PBMCs, obtained after 36 months of ibrutinib treatment. These receptors were taken from a human donor with chronic lymphocytic leukemia.

V and J are TRBV7-3 and TRBJ2-3, with 8 bases lining up with TRBD2. V shed 2 bases, J shed 0 bases, and the junction held 4 bases outside the gene matches. This CDR3 has 16 residues. Germline V gives CDR1 SGHTA, CDR2 FQGTGA. The CDR3, as DNA: TGTGCCAGCAGCTTATTGGGCGGGAGGAGCACAGATACGCAGTATTTT. It specifies CASSLLGGRSTDTQYF.

This chain connects TRBV19 to TRBJ1-1, with D possibly being TRBD1 (5 bases). The CDR3 has 14 residues. Per the germline V gene, CDR1 is LNHDA and CDR2 is SQIVND (reference sequence). V was pared by 7 bases and J by 3 bases, with 15 bases between. CDR3 residues: CASTPFGADTEAFF. CDR3 sequence (DNA): TGTGCCAGTACTCCCTTTGGGGCGGACACTGAAGCTTTCTTT.

This clone was observed a few times. The V and J genes are TRBV11-3 and TRBJ2-7; 11 bases align to TRBD2. Trimming at V came to 1 base and at J to 0 bases, leaving 8 bases not matched to a gene. This CDR3 is built from 18 residues. From germline, CDR1 is SGHNT and CDR2 YENEEA. CDR3 nucleotide sequence: TGTGCCAGCAGCTTAGGGGCCGGGACTAGCGGAACCTCCTACGAGCAGTACTTC. Translation gives CASSLGAGTSGTSYEQYF.

The sample holds one count of this clone. This chain joins TRBV9 and TRBJ2-2; TRBD1 matches 9 bases. The V gene's germline CDR1 is SGDLS and CDR2 YYNGEE. V was clipped by 4 bases and J by 5 bases; unmatched bases: 9. The CDR3 loop spans 16 amino acids. This CDR3 reads CASSPRGTGWTGELFF. Here the CDR3 DNA reads TGTGCCAGCAGCCCAAGGGGGACAGGGTGGACCGGGGAGCTGTTTTTT.

As DNA, the CDR3 is TGTGCCAGCTCACCACGGACAAACCCCGGGGAGCTGTTTTTT. Translation gives CASSPRTNPGELFF. The J gene is TRBJ2-2, the V gene TRBV18, with D maybe TRBD1 (5 bases). The CDR3 has 14 amino acids. Germline V lookup: CDR1 KGHSH, CDR2 LQKENI. The V end was cut by 1 base, the J end by 6 bases, with 9 bases between.

V is TRBV19 and J is TRBJ1-5, with D possibly TRBD1 on 5 matching bases. Trimming cost V 4 bases and J 0 bases, with 10 bases left between them. CDR1 LNHDA and CDR2 SQIVND come from the germline V gene (reference sequence). The CDR3 has 15 residues. CDR3 region: CASSTWDGSNQPQHF. CDR3 DNA: TGTGCCAGTAGTACTTGGGACGGTAGCAATCAGCCCCAGCATTTT.

This clone was counted a few times. V usage is TRBV4-1 and J usage is TRBJ1-5; unclear D gene. The CDR3 is made up of 18 amino acids. Per the germline V gene, CDR1 is MGHRA and CDR2 is YSYEKL. V lost 0 bases and J 7 bases, leaving 22 bases between the germline ends. CDR3 region: CASSQDLKTVQQVQPQHF. The CDR3 nucleotides are TGCGCCAGCAGCCAAGATCTAAAGACGGTCCAGCAGGTACAGCCCCAGCATTTT.

The chain employs TRBV10-3 and TRBJ1-1; D is uncertain. CDR3 size: 11 residues. The V end lost 3 bases, the J end lost 7 bases, and 6 bases lay between the germline ends. CDR1 ENHRY and CDR2 SYGVKD come from the germline V gene. CDR3 DNA: TGTGCCATCAGTGAAGCCCTTGAAGCTTTCTTT. Its translation is CAISEALEAFF.

This clone was picked up a small number of times. This chain links TRBV11-1 with TRBJ2-6; D gene uncertain. The CDR3 is 18 residues long. V gave up 4 bases and J gave up 4 bases, with 20 bases separating them. CDR1 and CDR2 (germline): SGHAT, FQDESV (reference sequence). The CDR3 DNA reads TGTGCCAGCAGCTCGCCCTTTGGCATCCTCGCCGGGGCCAACGTCCTGACTTTC. Translating it yields CASSSPFGILAGANVLTF.

The chain links TRBV16 to TRBJ2-7; possibly TRBD1 or TRBD2 for D (5 bases each). This CDR3 has 17 amino acids. Germline CDR1 is KGHSY and CDR2 is FQNENV. Trimming removed 0 bases from V and 3 bases from J, with 18 bases in between. In DNA, the CDR3 is TGTGCCAGCAGCCAATCTAGTAGGGGACCGGAACACTACGAGCAGTACTTC. This translates into CASSQSSRGPEHYEQYF. Together with reference TRBV16 and TRBJ2-7, the CDR3 gives the full variable domain: GEEVAQTPKHLVRGEGQKAKLYCAPIKGHSYVFWYQQVLKNEFKFLISFQNENVFDETGMPKERFSAKCLPNSPCSLEIQATKLEDSAVYFCASSQSSRGPEHYEQYFGPGTRLTVT.

Concerning this clone itself: This CDR3 is also generated by other DNA sequences in the sample. V and J are TRBV14 and TRBJ2-7; D ambiguous. Germline-derived CDR1 and CDR2 are SGHDN and FVKESK. This CDR3 is built from 11 residues. Deletions cut 2 bases from V and 3 bases from J, with 2 bases between. Here the CDR3 DNA reads TGTGCCAGCAGCCAATTCTACGAGCAGTACTTC. As protein: CASSQFYEQYF.

The genes are TRBV5-6 and TRBJ1-1; tentatively, D is TRBD1 (5 bases). The CDR3 covers 14 residues. Germline CDR1 SGHDT, CDR2 YYEEEE. V lost 4 bases, J lost 5 bases, and 15 bases lay in between. CDR3 DNA sequence: TGTGCCAGCAGCCTAGGACATACTTCGACTGAAGCTTTCTTT. Its protein is CASSLGHTSTEAFF.

V and J are TRBV19 and TRBJ2-1; TRBD2 is a possible D gene (5 bases). CDR1 and CDR2 (germline): LNHDA, SQIVND (reference sequence). V dropped 0 bases and J dropped 8 bases, with 14 bases sitting between them. The CDR3 totals 15 residues. CDR3 residues: CASSIEEGEGDEQFF. The CDR3 coding sequence is TGTGCCAGTAGTATAGAAGAAGGCGAGGGAGATGAGCAGTTCTTC.

The CDR3: CASSLGQYDYGYTF. CDR3 DNA: TGTGCCAGCAGCTTGGGCCAGTACGATTATGGCTACACCTTC. The chain recombines TRBV7-9 with TRBJ1-2; no clear D. The V and J ends lost 3 bases and 5 bases respectively, with 13 bases between them. This CDR3 is 14 amino acids long. CDR1 is SEHNR and CDR2 is FQNEAQ in the germline V gene (reference sequence).